The entry below describes one TCR beta chain. Its antigen is currently unknown. Time point of the sample: persistent/refractory GD, antithyroid drugs over 5 years with positive TRAb. After RNA was extracted from PBMCs, the TCR library was made from it. Patients were from an endocrinology department in Xi'an, China. Building the TCR beta libraries relied on iRepertoire HTBI primers, and CDR3 regions underwent Arm-PCR. TCRdb re-analysed the multiplex PCR reads in MiXCR, keeping a single row per CDR3 protein. The sample has 250,000 to 300,000 distinct CDR3 sequences, 20% to 25% seen once. The sample belongs to a study of regulatory T cells in long-lasting Graves disease. Study conclusions and caveats: Persistent Graves' patients showed less TCR diversity than newly diagnosed patients showed. Whereas 950 to 1,000 public clonotypes were shared by new patients, persistent patients shared more, at a few thousand.

V lost 4 bases, J lost 0 bases, and 10 bases lay in between. The CDR3 runs to 13 residues. CDR1 is DFQATT and CDR2 is SNEGSKA in the germline V gene (reference sequence). The sample here was peripheral blood mononuclear cells (PBMCs), taken when the disease was refractory, from a patient treated with antithyroid drugs. The chain combines TRBV20-1 with TRBJ2-7, with no clear D. The origin of this receptor is a female donor with Graves disease. In DNA, the CDR3 is TGCAGTGCTATCGCCAGGTACTCCTACGAGCAGTACTTC. Encoded protein: CSAIARYSYEQYF.